A selection of T cell receptor beta chains follows, all from one sample in a study of PD-1 blockade in classical Hodgkin lymphoma. TCRdb's table, derived via immunoSEQ multiplex PCR, lists solely in-frame clones and lacks some. The table shows roughly 68,000 clones, with over 90% occurring only once. The sample taken for sequencing was peripheral blood mononuclear cells (PBMCs). Receptors were obtained from a human donor with classical Hodgkin lymphoma. Both conserved end residues are part of each CDR3.

v_gene: TRBV5-4
j_gene: TRBJ1-2
CDR3aa: CASTFGNRMGAGYTF

v_gene: TRBV5-6
j_gene: TRBJ2-3
CDR3aa: CASSRWGFRTDTQYF

v_gene: TRBV29-1
j_gene: TRBJ2-7
CDR3aa: CSVEGAGGASSYEQYF

v_gene: TRBV19
j_gene: TRBJ2-3
CDR3aa: CASEGDTQYF

v_gene: TRBV4-1
j_gene: TRBJ2-7
CDR3aa: CASSQDRRVYEQYF

v_gene: TRBV7-9
j_gene: TRBJ1-6
CDR3aa: CASSWGTGGSPLHF

v_gene: TRBV11-2
j_gene: TRBJ2-5
CDR3aa: CASSLSAEETQYF

v_gene: TRBV4-1
j_gene: TRBJ1-5
CDR3aa: CASSQVGSGVVRNQPQHF

v_gene: TRBV9
j_gene: TRBJ2-3
CDR3aa: CASSVEAGGPSDTQYF

v_gene: TRBV7-9
j_gene: TRBJ2-1
CDR3aa: CASSLGIEQFF

v_gene: TRBV6-5
j_gene: TRBJ1-2
CDR3aa: CASSRSMGGSGGYTF

v_gene: TRBV5-4
j_gene: TRBJ2-5
CDR3aa: CASSKLGGGARRETQYF

v_gene: TRBV15
j_gene: TRBJ2-5
CDR3aa: CATSRDSDYDQETQYF

v_gene: TRBV28
j_gene: TRBJ1-2
CDR3aa: CASSFPGTSPGFF

v_gene: TRBV5-6
j_gene: TRBJ1-5
CDR3aa: CASSLGGRHQHF

v_gene: TRBV5-1
j_gene: TRBJ1-6
CDR3aa: CASSFRSGNASYNSPLHF

v_gene: TRBV19
j_gene: TRBJ2-7
CDR3aa: CASRSSGGAFYEQYF

v_gene: TRBV19
j_gene: TRBJ1-1
CDR3aa: CASSWGMNTEAFF

v_gene: TRBV7-9
j_gene: TRBJ2-3
CDR3aa: CASSFSSGRSTDTQYF

v_gene: TRBV10-1
j_gene: TRBJ1-5
CDR3aa: CASPPQGADQPQHF

v_gene: TRBV2
j_gene: TRBJ1-1
CDR3aa: CASSGQGAIEAFF

v_gene: TRBV10-3
j_gene: TRBJ1-5
CDR3aa: CAIGTGVQPQHF

v_gene: TRBV2
j_gene: TRBJ1-2
CDR3aa: CASSAWTGGYTF

v_gene: TRBV5-4
j_gene: TRBJ1-2
CDR3aa: CASSSWENYGYTF

v_gene: TRBV10-1
j_gene: TRBJ2-7
CDR3aa: CASSATGAYEQYF

v_gene: TRBV28
j_gene: TRBJ2-7
CDR3aa: CASTEGQGMGYEQYF

v_gene: TRBV4-1
j_gene: TRBJ1-4
CDR3aa: CASSSPLTGQSEKLFF

v_gene: TRBV5-4
j_gene: TRBJ2-7
CDR3aa: CASSLAGGPYEQYF

v_gene: TRBV6-1
j_gene: TRBJ1-2
CDR3aa: CASGKGYGYTF

v_gene: TRBV11-2
j_gene: TRBJ2-1
CDR3aa: CASSFSGTSGAYNEQFF

v_gene: TRBV30
j_gene: TRBJ2-1
CDR3aa: CAWIPGLGFYNEQFF

v_gene: TRBV28
j_gene: TRBJ1-1
CDR3aa: CASSLEGRDTEAFF

v_gene: TRBV28
j_gene: TRBJ1-1
CDR3aa: CASSLGTGYYTEAFF

v_gene: TRBV19
j_gene: TRBJ2-2
CDR3aa: CASRQLASNTGELFF

v_gene: TRBV11-2
j_gene: TRBJ1-1
CDR3aa: CASSSFSEAFF

v_gene: TRBV10-3
j_gene: TRBJ2-3
CDR3aa: CAISDDGRGSTDTQYF

v_gene: TRBV5-1
j_gene: TRBJ1-2
CDR3aa: CASSLDGTGSNYGYTF

v_gene: TRBV6-7
j_gene: TRBJ1-4
CDR3aa: CASMAVNEKLFF

v_gene: TRBV11-2
j_gene: TRBJ1-5
CDR3aa: CASSLEANQPQHF

v_gene: TRBV6-6
j_gene: TRBJ1-1
CDR3aa: CASSYARGNTEAFF

v_gene: TRBV5-1
j_gene: TRBJ2-1
CDR3aa: CASSLLLGRIYNEQFF

v_gene: TRBV6-5
j_gene: TRBJ1-3
CDR3aa: CASTLTSGPGNTIYF

v_gene: TRBV4-2
j_gene: TRBJ1-2
CDR3aa: CASSQDRMGPYGYTF

v_gene: TRBV7-3
j_gene: TRBJ2-2
CDR3aa: CASSQGVNTGELFF

v_gene: TRBV9
j_gene: TRBJ1-6
CDR3aa: CASSVVFNSPLHF

v_gene: TRBV27
j_gene: TRBJ2-2
CDR3aa: CASSPDRINTGELFF

v_gene: TRBV7-9
j_gene: TRBJ2-7
CDR3aa: CASSYMASPAEQYF

v_gene: TRBV4-1
j_gene: TRBJ1-1
CDR3aa: CASSQDPTGGVTEAFF

v_gene: TRBV6-5
j_gene: TRBJ2-2
CDR3aa: CASSRMGTGELFF

v_gene: TRBV10-3
j_gene: TRBJ1-4
CDR3aa: CAISEGQGVEKLFF

v_gene: TRBV5-1
j_gene: TRBJ1-2
CDR3aa: CASSLEGTKVYGYTF